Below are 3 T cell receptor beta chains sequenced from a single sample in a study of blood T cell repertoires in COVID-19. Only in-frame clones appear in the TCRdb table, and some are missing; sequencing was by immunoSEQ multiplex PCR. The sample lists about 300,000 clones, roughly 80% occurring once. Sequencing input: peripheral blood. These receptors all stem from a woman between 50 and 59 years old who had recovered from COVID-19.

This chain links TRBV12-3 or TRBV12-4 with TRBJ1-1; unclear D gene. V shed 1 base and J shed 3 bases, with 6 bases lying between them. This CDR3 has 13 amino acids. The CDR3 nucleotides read TGTGCCAGCAGTTTAGTGCAGGACACTGAAGCTTTCTTT. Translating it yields CASSLVQDTEAFF.

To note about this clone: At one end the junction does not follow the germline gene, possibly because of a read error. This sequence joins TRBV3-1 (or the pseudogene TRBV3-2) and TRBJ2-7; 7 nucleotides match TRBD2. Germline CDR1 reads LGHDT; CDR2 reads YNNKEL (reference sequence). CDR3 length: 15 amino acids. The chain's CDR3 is CASSQDTIGGSTPAF. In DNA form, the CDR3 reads TGTGCCAGCAGCCAAGATACTATCGGGGGGTCAACGCCCGCCTTC.

The CDR3 loop reads CAISRAPGEGYTF. In DNA, the CDR3 is TGTGCCATCAGCAGAGCACCCGGAGAAGGCTACACCTTC. The chain couples TRBV10-3 to TRBJ1-2, with D uncertain. The CDR3 sequence is 13 residues long. Germline V lookup: CDR1 ENHRY, CDR2 SYGVKD. V was shortened by 6 bases and J by 8 bases, with 16 bases between the two germline ends.